One and the same sample provided the 22 T cell receptor beta chains below, sequenced in a study of T cells expressing NK-cell markers. After re-calling the 5' RACE reads, TCRdb lists one entry per CDR3 protein, DNA absent. Its clone listing holds fewer than 300,000 distinct CDR3 sequences. The specimen sequenced was blood T cells: a sorted CD56 or NKG2C T cell subset, CD4+ or CD8+ T cells, or bulk PBMC T cells (not recorded which). The receptors originated from a woman aged 18-70 years in good health.

V gene TRBV28 combines with J gene TRBJ2-7. The CDR3 length is 12 residues. Looked up from germline, CDR1 is MDHEN and CDR2 is SYDVKM. The CDR3 protein is CASSLSNYEQYF.

The chain couples TRBV19 to TRBJ1-4. Germline-derived CDR1 and CDR2 are LNHDA and SQIVND (reference sequence). This CDR3 spans 14 amino acids. CDR3 sequence reads: CASSTSRRNEKLFF.

The rearrangement links TRBV18 to TRBJ1-6; TCRdb outputs TRBD1, but without DNA this stays unchecked. Germline V gives CDR1 KGHSH, CDR2 LQKENI. CDR3 length: 15 residues. The CDR3 here is CASSPRDRGSSPLHF.

The chain couples TRBV6-2 or TRBV6-3 to TRBJ2-7. The CDR3 is 15 residues long. Germline V gene sequence: CDR1 MNHEY, CDR2 SVGEGT. The CDR3 spells CASSPHGQGTYEQYF.

The chain carries TRBV7-2 and TRBJ2-7. This CDR3 has 11 residues. CDR1 and CDR2 from the germline V gene are SGHTA and FQGNSA. This chain's CDR3 is CASSFYYEQYF.

The rearrangement joins TRBV25-1 to TRBJ2-1; checking the TCRdb D call of TRBD2 is not possible without DNA. The CDR3 spans 15 residues. Germline lookup yields CDR1 MGHDK and CDR2 SYGVNS. The CDR3 here is CASSEGGTGHNEQFF. The variable domain in full, with the rest retrieved from reference TRBV25-1 and TRBJ2-1, is EADIYQTPRYLVIGTGKKITLECSQTMGHDKMYWYQQDPGMELHLIHYSYGVNSTEKGDLSSESTVSRIRTEHFPLTLESARPSHTSQYLCASSEGGTGHNEQFFGPGTRLTVL.

This chain connects TRBV29-1 to TRBJ2-3; TCRdb's D gene call, TRBD1, goes unchecked for lack of DNA. Looked up from germline, CDR1 is SQVTM and CDR2 is ANQGSEA. CDR3 length: 12 residues. CDR3 region: CSVARDGDTQYF.

This chain joins TRBV5-6 and TRBJ1-2; as DNA is missing, the TRBD1 call by TCRdb cannot be tested. Germline CDR1 reads SGHDT; CDR2 reads YYEEEE. The CDR3 runs to 14 residues. CDR3 sequence: CASSDAPGTVGYTF.

The chain carries TRBV9 and TRBJ2-5; checking the TCRdb D call of TRBD1 is not possible without DNA. From germline, CDR1 is SGDLS and CDR2 YYNGEE. This CDR3 has 15 amino acids. CDR3 region: CASSVAQGSDETQYF.

The CDR3 protein is CASSSASTDTEAFF. The chain combines TRBV5-1 with TRBJ1-1. The germline CDR1 and CDR2 sequences are SGHRS and YFSETQ. This CDR3 has 14 residues.

J is TRBJ2-3 and V is TRBV4-2; TCRdb names TRBD1, which stays unverified in the absence of DNA. CDR3 length equals 17 residues. Germline CDR1 LGHNA, CDR2 YNFKEQ. The CDR3 sequence is CASSQPGTNPGTDTQYF.

The chain employs TRBV12-5 and TRBJ2-1. Germline CDR1 is LGHNT and CDR2 is FRNRAP. The CDR3 consists of 11 residues. CDR3 in amino acids: CASGFGNEQFF. Complete variable domain (other parts from reference TRBV12-5 and TRBJ2-1): DARVTQTPRHKVTEMGQEVTMRCQPILGHNTVFWYRQTMMQGLELLAYFRNRAPLDDSGMPKDRFSAEMPDATLATLKIQPSEPRDSAVYFCASGFGNEQFFGPGTRLTVL.

The chain couples TRBV5-1 to TRBJ2-2; TCRdb reports TRBD1, a call that lacks DNA to check it against. Germline loops: CDR1 SGHRS, CDR2 YFSETQ. This CDR3 comprises 14 residues. CDR3: CASSTGQGGGELFF.

The chain has TRBV5-1 and TRBJ1-1; the TCRdb D gene call, TRBD1, has no DNA to confirm it. The CDR3 spans 15 residues. Germline V lookup: CDR1 SGHRS, CDR2 YFSETQ. CDR3 protein: CASSLSTGGNTEAFF. Looking up the rest from reference TRBV5-1 and TRBJ1-1 gives the full variable domain: KAGVTQTPRYLIKTRGQQVTLSCSPISGHRSVSWYQQTPGQGLQFLFEYFSETQRNKGNFPGRFSGRQFSNSRSEMNVSTLELGDSALYLCASSLSTGGNTEAFFGQGTRLTVV.

The V and J genes are TRBV10-3 and TRBJ2-1; TCRdb reports TRBD2, a call that lacks DNA to check it against. The CDR3 length is 16 residues. Germline assignment: CDR1 ENHRY and CDR2 SYGVKD. The chain's CDR3 is CAISESIQRTYNEQFF.

The chain recombines TRBV5-1 with TRBJ1-4; TCRdb lists TRBD1, though no DNA is available to test this call. Looked up from germline, CDR1 is SGHRS and CDR2 is YFSETQ. The CDR3 runs to 15 residues. CDR3 sequence reads: CASSLAAGLNEKLFF.

The chain is built from TRBV20-1 and TRBJ2-5; TCRdb lists TRBD2, though no DNA is available to test this call. The CDR3 is 11 residues long. Looked up from germline, CDR1 is DFQATT and CDR2 is SNEGSKA (reference sequence). CDR3 amino acids: CSAKAGETQYF.

The chain has TRBV20-1 and TRBJ1-2. The germline gives CDR1 DFQATT, CDR2 SNEGSKA (reference sequence). The CDR3 has 12 amino acids. CDR3 loop: CSARVFLGGYTF.

The chain recombines TRBV18 with TRBJ1-1. Germline V gene data show CDR1 as KGHSH and CDR2 as LQKENI. The CDR3 has 13 amino acids. The CDR3 here is CASSPQGVTEAFF.

The chain uses TRBV12-3 or TRBV12-4 and TRBJ1-1. The CDR3 runs 13 residues. The CDR3 protein is CASSFPLNTEAFF.

The chain carries TRBV6-6 and TRBJ1-1. This CDR3 has 12 residues. CDR1 is MNHNY and CDR2 is SVGAGI in the germline V gene (reference sequence). This CDR3 reads CASSYSTGEAFF.

The chain has TRBV20-1 and TRBJ1-5. The germline V gene has CDR1 DFQATT and CDR2 SNEGSKA (reference sequence). The length of the CDR3 is 15 residues. The CDR3 reads CSARDRKHSNQPQHF.